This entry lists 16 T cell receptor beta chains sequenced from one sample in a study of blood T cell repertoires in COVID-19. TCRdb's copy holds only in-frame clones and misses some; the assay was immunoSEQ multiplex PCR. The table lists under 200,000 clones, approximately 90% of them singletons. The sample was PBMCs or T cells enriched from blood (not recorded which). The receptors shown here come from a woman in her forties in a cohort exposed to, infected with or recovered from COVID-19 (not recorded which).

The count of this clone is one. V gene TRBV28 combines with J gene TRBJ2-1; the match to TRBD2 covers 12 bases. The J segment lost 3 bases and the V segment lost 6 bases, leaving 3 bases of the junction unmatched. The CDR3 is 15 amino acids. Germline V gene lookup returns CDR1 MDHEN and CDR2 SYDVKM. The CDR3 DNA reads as TGTGCCAGCAGGCTAGCGGGGGGGCACTACAATGAGCAGTTCTTC. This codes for CASRLAGGHYNEQFF.

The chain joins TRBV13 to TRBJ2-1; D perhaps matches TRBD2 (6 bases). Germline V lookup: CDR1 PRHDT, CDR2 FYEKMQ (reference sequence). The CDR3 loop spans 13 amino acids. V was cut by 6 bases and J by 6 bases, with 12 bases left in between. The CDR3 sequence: CASRGLASNEQFF. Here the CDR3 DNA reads TGTGCCAGCAGAGGTCTAGCGTCCAATGAGCAGTTCTTC.

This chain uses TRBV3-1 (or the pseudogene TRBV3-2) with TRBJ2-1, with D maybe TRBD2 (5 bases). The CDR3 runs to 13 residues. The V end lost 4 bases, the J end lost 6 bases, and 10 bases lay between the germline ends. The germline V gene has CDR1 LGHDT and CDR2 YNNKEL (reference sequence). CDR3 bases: TGTGCCAGCAGCCCCGGGATTCCCAATGAGCAGTTCTTC. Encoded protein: CASSPGIPNEQFF.

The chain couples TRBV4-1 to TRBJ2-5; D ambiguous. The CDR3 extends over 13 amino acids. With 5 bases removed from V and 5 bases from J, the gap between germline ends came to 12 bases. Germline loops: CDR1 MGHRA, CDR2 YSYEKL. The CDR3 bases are TGCGCCAGCAGCTATTCGGCGGAGGAGACCCAGTACTTC. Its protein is CASSYSAEETQYF.

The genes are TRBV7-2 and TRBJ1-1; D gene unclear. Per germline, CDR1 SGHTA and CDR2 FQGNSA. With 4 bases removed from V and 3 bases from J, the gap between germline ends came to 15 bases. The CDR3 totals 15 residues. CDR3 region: CASSSSVTHDTEAFF. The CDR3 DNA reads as TGTGCCAGCAGCTCCTCCGTGACACATGACACTGAAGCTTTCTTT. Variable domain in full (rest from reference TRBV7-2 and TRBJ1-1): GAGVSQSPSNKVTEKGKDVELRCDPISGHTALYWYRQSLGQGLEFLIYFQGNSAPDKSGLPSDRFSAERTGGSVSTLTIQRTQQEDSAVYLCASSSSVTHDTEAFFGQGTRLTVV.

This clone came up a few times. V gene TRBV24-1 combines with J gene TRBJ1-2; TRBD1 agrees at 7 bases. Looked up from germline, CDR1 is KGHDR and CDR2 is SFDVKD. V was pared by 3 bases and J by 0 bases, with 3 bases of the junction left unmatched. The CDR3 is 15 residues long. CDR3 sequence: CATSDRTGSNYGYTF. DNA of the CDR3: TGTGCCACCAGTGATCGGACAGGTTCTAACTATGGCTACACCTTC.

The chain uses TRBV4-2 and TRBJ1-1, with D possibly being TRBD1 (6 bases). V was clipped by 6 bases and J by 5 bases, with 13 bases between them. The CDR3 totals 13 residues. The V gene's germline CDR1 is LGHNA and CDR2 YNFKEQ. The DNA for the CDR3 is TGTGCCAGCAGGTCGAAGGGGGGGACTGAAGCTTTCTTT. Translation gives CASRSKGGTEAFF.

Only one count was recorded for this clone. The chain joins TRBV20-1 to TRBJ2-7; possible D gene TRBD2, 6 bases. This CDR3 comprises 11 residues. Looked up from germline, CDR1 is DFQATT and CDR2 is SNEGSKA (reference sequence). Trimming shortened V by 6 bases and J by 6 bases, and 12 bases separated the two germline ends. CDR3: CSAPWEVEQYF. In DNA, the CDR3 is TGCAGTGCCCCCTGGGAGGTCGAGCAGTACTTC.

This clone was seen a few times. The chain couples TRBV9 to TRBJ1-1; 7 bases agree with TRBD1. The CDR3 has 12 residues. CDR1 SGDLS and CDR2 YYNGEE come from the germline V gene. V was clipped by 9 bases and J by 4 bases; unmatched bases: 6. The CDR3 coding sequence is TGTGCCACCAAATCAGGGGGCACTGAAGCTTTCTTT. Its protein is CATKSGGTEAFF.

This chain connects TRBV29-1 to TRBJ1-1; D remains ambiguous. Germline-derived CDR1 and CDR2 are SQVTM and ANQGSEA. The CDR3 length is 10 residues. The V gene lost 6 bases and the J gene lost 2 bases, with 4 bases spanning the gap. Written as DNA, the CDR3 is TGCAGCGTCCATAACACTGAAGCTTTCTTT. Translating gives CSVHNTEAFF.

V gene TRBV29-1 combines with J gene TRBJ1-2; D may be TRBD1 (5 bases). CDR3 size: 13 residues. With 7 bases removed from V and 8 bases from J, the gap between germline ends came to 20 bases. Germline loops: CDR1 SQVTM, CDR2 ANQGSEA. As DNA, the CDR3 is TGCAGCGCAAAAGAAGATCAGGGAGGAGGCTACACCTTC. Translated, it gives CSAKEDQGGGYTF. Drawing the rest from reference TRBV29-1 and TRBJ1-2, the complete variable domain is SAVISQKPSRDICQRGTSLTIQCQVDSQVTMMFWYRQQPGQSLTLIATANQGSEATYESGFVIDKFPISRPNLTFSTLTVSNMSPEDSSIYLCSAKEDQGGGYTFGSGTRLTVV.

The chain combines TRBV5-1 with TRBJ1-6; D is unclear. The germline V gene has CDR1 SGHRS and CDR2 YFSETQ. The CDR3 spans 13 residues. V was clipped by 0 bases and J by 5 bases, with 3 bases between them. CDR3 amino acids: CASSLDNNSPLHF. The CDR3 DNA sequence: TGCGCCAGCAGCTTGGACAATAATTCACCCCTCCACTTT.

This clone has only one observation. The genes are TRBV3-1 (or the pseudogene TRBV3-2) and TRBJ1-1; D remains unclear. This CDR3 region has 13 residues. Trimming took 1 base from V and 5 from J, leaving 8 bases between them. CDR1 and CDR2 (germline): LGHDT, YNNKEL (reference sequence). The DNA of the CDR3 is TGTGCCAGCAGCCAAGTAGGGAGTACTGAAGCTTTCTTT. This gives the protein CASSQVGSTEAFF.

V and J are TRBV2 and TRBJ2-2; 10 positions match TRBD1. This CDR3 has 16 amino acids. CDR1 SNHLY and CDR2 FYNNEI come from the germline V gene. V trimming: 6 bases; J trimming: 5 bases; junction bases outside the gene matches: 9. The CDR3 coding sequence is TGTGCCAGCAGGGGGCCCCCGGGACAGGGGACCGGGGAGCTGTTTTTT. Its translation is CASRGPPGQGTGELFF.

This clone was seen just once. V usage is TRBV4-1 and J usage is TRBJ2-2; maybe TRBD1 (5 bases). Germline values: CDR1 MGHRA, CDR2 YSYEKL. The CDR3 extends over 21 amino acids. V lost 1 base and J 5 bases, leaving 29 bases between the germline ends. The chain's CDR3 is CASSQGRGAFKPKARTGELFF. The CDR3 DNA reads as TGCGCCAGCAGCCAAGGGCGTGGGGCGTTCAAACCTAAAGCCCGGACCGGGGAGCTGTTTTTT.

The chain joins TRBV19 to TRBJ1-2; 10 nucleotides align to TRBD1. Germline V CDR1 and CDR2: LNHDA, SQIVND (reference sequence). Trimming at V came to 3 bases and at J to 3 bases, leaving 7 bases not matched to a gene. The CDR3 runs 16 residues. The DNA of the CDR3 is TGTGCCAGTAGTATCACCGGGACAGGGGACTACTATGGCTACACCTTC. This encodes CASSITGTGDYYGYTF.